This T cell receptor beta chain was sequenced in a study of CD8+ T cells in alopecia areata. Study information: Oral tofacitinib, 5 to 10 mg twice daily, was given in an open-label trial. Study-wide points: More clonal than normal scalp was lesional scalp, particularly alopecia totalis/universalis.

As to treatment: oral pan-JAK inhibitor, 5-10 mg twice daily. Isolation of CD4+ and CD8+ T cells from PBMCs was achieved by sorting. There are 16 residues in the CDR3. Germline CDR1 is SGDLS and CDR2 is YYNGEE. V lost 2 bases, J lost 2 bases, and 15 bases lay in between. cDNA serving as the sequencing template came from extracted, reverse transcribed RNA. Profiling relied on immunoSEQ multiplex PCR, and the TCRdb table lists in-frame clones only, not all of them. The sample yields 150,000 to 200,000 clones, roughly 65% seen once. A word on this clone: The antigen is undetermined.

Material: CD4+ T cells sorted from blood, obtained at week 4, from a patient treated with tofacitinib. The chain couples TRBV9 to TRBJ2-3; D possibly uses TRBD1 or TRBD2 (5 bases each). This sequence was found in a human donor with alopecia areata. The CDR3 protein is CASSVGTLKNTDTQYF. In DNA form, the CDR3 reads TGTGCCAGCAGCGTCGGGACCCTTAAGAACACAGATACGCAGTATTTT.